This is a list of T cell receptor beta chains from one sample in a study of siplizumab effects on memory and regulatory T cells. Sequencing used immunoSEQ multiplex PCR; TCRdb keeps in-frame clones, though not all of them. The sample records around 3,000 clones, roughly two thirds being singletons. Sequenced: TEMRA CD8+ T cells sorted from blood. Receptors originate from a human donor in good health. CDR3s include the opening cysteine and the closing phenylalanine or tryptophan. A D gene is named only where the DNA matches it firmly. The listing skips clone size in some rows; elsewhere it reads once, few, many or a size class.

>TRBV6-1|TRBJ2-4|.|.
CASSESFGSHGDIQYF
TGTGCCAGCAGTGAAAGTTTCGGGTCCCACGGGGACATTCAGTACTTC
>TRBV6-5|TRBJ2-5|TRBD2|.
CASSYSGTSGQETQYF
TGTGCCAGCAGTTACTCCGGGACTAGCGGGCAAGAGACCCAGTACTTC
>TRBV5-5|TRBJ1-5|.|.
CASSQVSGGNNQPQHF
TGTGCCAGCAGCCAAGTTAGCGGGGGAAACAATCAGCCCCAGCATTTT
>TRBV28|TRBJ2-2|.|medium-sized
CASRIYRDISGELFF
TGTGCCAGTAGGATTTACAGGGATATTTCCGGGGAGCTGTTTTTT
>TRBV9|TRBJ2-2|TRBD2|.
CASSVWVAGPTGELFF
TGTGCCAGCAGCGTATGGGTAGCGGGACCCACCGGGGAGCTGTTTTTT
>TRBV6-5|TRBJ1-2|.|.
CASSYSLEGSYGYTF
TGTGCCAGCAGTTACTCCCTGGAGGGTAGCTATGGCTACACCTTC
>TRBV6-6|TRBJ1-2|TRBD1|.
CASSYSAGTAYGYTF
TGTGCCAGCAGCTACAGCGCCGGGACAGCTTATGGCTACACCTTC
>TRBV7-9|TRBJ2-4|.|.
CASSKGGGVKNIQYF
TGTGCCAGCAGCAAGGGAGGGGGCGTCAAAAACATTCAGTACTTC
>TRBV18|TRBJ2-7|.|.
CASSPNLMFGSYEQYF
TGTGCCAGCTCTCCCAATTTGATGTTTGGGTCCTACGAGCAGTACTTC
>TRBV11-2|TRBJ2-7|.|.
CASSSTYEQYF
TGTGCCAGCAGCTCGACCTACGAGCAGTACTTC
>TRBV5-8|TRBJ2-7|.|.
CASSFVGQPYEQYF
TGTGCCAGCAGCTTTGTAGGACAACCCTACGAGCAGTACTTC
>TRBV7-9|TRBJ2-7|TRBD1|.
CASSSHPTGSGDEQYF
TGTGCCAGCAGCTCCCACCCGACAGGGTCCGGCGACGAGCAGTACTTC
>TRBV29-1|TRBJ2-2|.|.
CSVVGESTGELFF
TGCAGCGTTGTAGGGGAGAGCACCGGGGAGCTGTTTTTT
>TRBV27|TRBJ2-7|.|few
CASSVGGSAYEQYF
TGTGCCAGCAGCGTAGGTGGCAGCGCCTACGAGCAGTACTTC
>TRBV5-8|TRBJ2-1|TRBD2|.
CASSDMTSRGYNEQFF
TGTGCCAGCAGCGATATGACTAGCCGGGGGTACAATGAGCAGTTCTTC
>TRBV5-1|TRBJ1-1|TRBD1|once
CASSWRDRGRPEAFF
TGCGCCAGCAGCTGGCGGGACAGGGGGCGACCTGAAGCTTTCTTT
>TRBV6-4|TRBJ1-1|.|.
CASSDGRLEAFF
TGTGCCAGCAGTGACGGCCGGCTGGAAGCTTTCTTT
>TRBV27|TRBJ1-5|TRBD1|.
CASSLYAGGLNQPQHF
TGTGCCAGCAGTTTATATGCAGGGGGACTCAATCAGCCCCAGCATTTT
>TRBV10-3|TRBJ2-5|TRBD2|.
CAISGDYSTETQYF
TGTGCCATCAGTGGGGACTATTCAACCGAGACCCAGTACTTC
>TRBV11-2|TRBJ2-5|.|once
CASSLWGGQETQYF
TGTGCCAGCAGCTTATGGGGCGGGCAAGAGACCCAGTACTTC
>TRBV11-1|TRBJ2-5|.|once
CASSLTQGRRQETQYF
TGTGCCAGCAGCTTAACACAGGGGAGGAGGCAAGAGACCCAGTACTTC
>TRBV18|TRBJ1-3|.|.
CASGSGVGNTIYF
TGTGCCAGCGGAAGTGGGGTCGGAAACACCATATATTTT
>TRBV11-2|TRBJ2-7|.|.
CASSLGGPEQYF
TGTGCCAGCAGCTTAGGGGGTCCCGAGCAGTACTTC
>TRBV18|TRBJ2-7|.|medium-sized
CASSDPVSYEQYF
TGTGCCAGCTCTGACCCCGTATCCTACGAGCAGTACTTC
>TRBV4-2|TRBJ1-5|.|.
CASSTDLTSAAQHF
TGTGCCAGCAGCACCGACCTGACATCGGCGGCCCAGCATTTT
>TRBV19|TRBJ2-1|.|.
CASSTQGYNEQFF
TGTGCCAGTAGTACCCAGGGCTACAATGAGCAGTTCTTC
>TRBV6-5|TRBJ2-7|.|.
CASSYEGREQYF
TGTGCCAGCAGTTACGAGGGACGGGAGCAGTACTTC
>TRBV2|TRBJ1-2|TRBD1|.
CASSESQGVANYGYTF
TGTGCCAGCAGTGAATCACAGGGGGTCGCTAACTATGGCTACACCTTC
>TRBV7-2|TRBJ2-2|.|.
CASSPDRQSGELFF
TGTGCCAGCAGCCCTGACAGGCAGTCCGGGGAGCTGTTTTTT
>TRBV7-3|TRBJ2-7|TRBD1|.
CASSLVQGAPFSYEQYF
TGTGCCAGCAGCCTTGTTCAGGGGGCCCCCTTCTCCTACGAGCAGTACTTC
>TRBV9|TRBJ2-3|.|.
CASSVIEGLTDTQYF
TGTGCCAGCAGCGTAATTGAGGGGCTCACAGATACGCAGTATTTT
>TRBV7-3|TRBJ2-3|TRBD2|.
CASSGKRGSADTQYF
TGTGCCAGCAGCGGAAAGCGGGGGTCAGCAGATACGCAGTATTTT
>TRBV4-1|TRBJ2-5|TRBD2|.
CASSHQTSVQETQYF
TGCGCCAGCAGCCACCAGACTAGCGTCCAAGAGACCCAGTACTTC
>TRBV19|TRBJ2-2|.|.
CASSPGGGELFF
TGTGCCAGTAGTCCGGGCGGCGGGGAGCTGTTTTTT
>TRBV6-1|TRBJ1-1|.|.
CASSEAIGLNTEAFF
TGTGCCAGCAGTGAAGCGATAGGGTTGAACACTGAAGCTTTCTTT
>TRBV19|TRBJ1-1|.|few
CASSIDPGPGHTEAFF
TGTGCCAGTAGTATAGATCCCGGCCCAGGGCACACTGAAGCTTTCTTT
>TRBV5-1|TRBJ2-3|TRBD1|medium-sized
CASRGQDDTQYF
TGCGCCAGCAGGGGACAGGACGATACGCAGTATTTT
>TRBV5-5|TRBJ1-3|TRBD1|few
CASSFGTGPGNTIYF
TGTGCCAGCAGCTTCGGGACAGGGCCTGGAAACACCATATATTTT
>TRBV4-1|TRBJ2-7|TRBD1|.
CASSQGPTGAYEQYF
TGCGCCAGCAGCCAAGGACCGACAGGGGCTTACGAGCAGTACTTC
>TRBV5-8|TRBJ2-7|TRBD2|few
CASSQDRLAGTYEQYF
TGTGCCAGCAGCCAAGATAGGCTAGCGGGGACCTACGAGCAGTACTTC
>TRBV6-5|TRBJ1-1|.|few
CASSEGGHITEAFF
TGTGCCAGCAGTGAGGGGGGACACATCACTGAAGCTTTCTTT
>TRBV19|TRBJ1-1|.|.
CASSIGNTEAFF
TGTGCCAGTAGTATAGGGAACACTGAAGCTTTCTTT
>TRBV9|TRBJ1-2|.|.
CASSTPAGYTF
TGTGCCAGCAGCACCCCGGCTGGCTACACCTTC
>TRBV6-5|TRBJ2-1|.|.
CASRPGLRNEQFF
TGTGCCAGCCGTCCCGGTTTAAGGAATGAGCAGTTCTTC
>TRBV19|TRBJ2-3|.|.
CASTLGAAQYF
TGTGCCAGTACCCTTGGGGCGGCGCAGTATTTT
>TRBV11-3|TRBJ2-1|TRBD2|.
CASSTDSGRVRDEQFF
TGTGCCAGCAGCACCGATAGCGGGAGGGTCCGGGATGAGCAGTTCTTC
>TRBV5-8|TRBJ1-2|.|.
CASSLDNSGYGYTF
TGTGCCAGCAGCTTAGACAATTCAGGCTATGGCTACACCTTC
>TRBV5-1|TRBJ2-2|.|.
CASSFQGKNTGELFF
TGCGCCAGCAGCTTCCAGGGGAAGAACACCGGGGAGCTGTTTTTT
>TRBV14|TRBJ2-7|.|.
CASSHGLIPSSEQYF
TGTGCCAGCAGCCACGGACTAATACCTTCTTCCGAGCAGTACTTC
>TRBV5-1|TRBJ1-1|.|medium-sized
CASRDAGTPDEAFF
TGCGCCAGCAGAGATGCCGGGACACCGGATGAAGCTTTCTTT
>TRBV27|TRBJ2-7|TRBD1|.
CASSLRGRSYEQYF
TGTGCCAGCAGTCTCAGGGGGAGATCCTACGAGCAGTACTTC
>TRBV2|TRBJ1-5|.|.
CASSVYSNQPQHF
TGTGCCAGCAGCGTCTATAGCAATCAGCCCCAGCATTTT
>TRBV21-1|TRBJ2-7|.|.
CASSQDRLAGTYEQYF
TGTGCCAGCAGCCAAGATAGGCTAGCGGGGACCTACGAGCAGTACTTC
>TRBV2|TRBJ1-2|.|few
CASMRDPTNYGYTF
TGTGCCAGCATGAGAGACCCTACTAACTATGGCTACACCTTC
>TRBV29-1|TRBJ2-7|.|.
CSVVSASGLYEQYF
TGCAGCGTTGTGTCGGCGTCCGGACTTTACGAGCAGTACTTC
>TRBV4-2|TRBJ2-7|.|.
CASSLSPGGGGHEQYF
TGTGCCAGCAGCCTCTCACCCGGTGGAGGAGGGCACGAGCAGTACTTC
>TRBV5-1|TRBJ2-3|.|.
CASSGGHQATDTQYF
TGCGCCAGCAGCGGGGGACACCAAGCCACAGATACGCAGTATTTT
>TRBV6-5|TRBJ1-5|.|.
CASSPRDQPQHF
TGTGCCAGCAGCCCCAGGGACCAGCCCCAGCATTTT
>TRBV5-6|TRBJ2-1|.|.
CASSPDGGANYLYNEQFF
TGTGCCAGCAGCCCCGATGGGGGAGCCAACTATCTTTACAATGAGCAGTTCTTC
>TRBV28|TRBJ1-3|.|.
CASTLKKSGNTIYF
TGTGCCAGCACGTTAAAGAAATCTGGAAACACCATATATTTT